This T cell receptor beta chain was documented in a study of control samples from healthy donors and cancer patients. Produced via immunoSEQ multiplex PCR; TCRdb's table is partial and in-frame only. The data hold 200,000 to 250,000 clones, with 90% to 95% observed a single time. Germline CDR1 and CDR2: KGHSH and LQKENI. CDR3 length: 14 amino acids. V lost 0 bases and J 6 bases, leaving 12 bases between the germline ends. The rearrangement uses TRBV18 and TRBJ2-7, with D possibly being TRBD2 (5 bases). Material: blood. This receptor was obtained from a man aged 45-60 years in good health. CDR3 DNA sequence: TGTGCCAGCTCACCACCTGTAATGGGGAGCGAGCAGTACTTC. Encoded protein: CASSPPVMGSEQYF.